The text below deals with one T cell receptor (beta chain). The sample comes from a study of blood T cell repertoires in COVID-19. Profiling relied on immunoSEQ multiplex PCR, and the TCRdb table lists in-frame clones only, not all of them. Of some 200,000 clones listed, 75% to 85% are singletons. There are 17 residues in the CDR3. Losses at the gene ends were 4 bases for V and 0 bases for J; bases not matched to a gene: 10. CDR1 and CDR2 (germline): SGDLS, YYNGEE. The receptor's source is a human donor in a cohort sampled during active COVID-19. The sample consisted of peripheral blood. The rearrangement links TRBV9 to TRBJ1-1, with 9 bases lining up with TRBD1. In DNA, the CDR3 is TGTGCCAGCAGCCAACCCCGGGACAGGGAGATGAACACTGAAGCTTTCTTT. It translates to CASSQPRDREMNTEAFF.